This note documents a single T cell receptor beta chain sequence. V gave up 6 bases and J gave up 5 bases; unmatched junction bases: 7. The CDR3 length is 15 residues. CDR1 and CDR2 from the germline V gene are MNHEY and SVGAGI. The data originate from a study of cytomegalovirus exposure and HLA in healthy donors. 13 Jbeta primers and 60 Vbeta primers were used for the PCR. The protocol was immunoSEQ multiplex PCR, while the TCRdb copy is restricted to in-frame clones and leaves out a portion. The profile shows approximately 220,000 clones, over 75% of them singletons. The V call is TRBV6-5, the J call TRBJ2-5; 12 bases map to TRBD1. This clonotype originated in a girl aged 2 to 9 in good health and CMV-seronegative. Sequences were obtained from PBMCs. For the CDR3, the DNA is TGTGCCAGCAGACGGGGACAGGGGGCACGGGAGACCCAGTACTTC. It is translated as CASRRGQGARETQYF.